This T cell receptor beta chain was identified during a study of T cell responses to AZD1222 COVID-19 vaccine. Regarding the study as a whole: AZD1222 recipients seropositive at baseline numbered only six or seven.

As to this clone: Its target is unknown.

CDR1 is LNHDA, CDR2 SQIVND, per germline (reference sequence). The V and J ends lost 3 bases and 9 bases, in that order; junction bases with no gene match: 2. This CDR3 is built from 12 residues. Assay used: immunoSEQ multiplex PCR; TCRdb lists only in-frame clones, some missing. The repertoire has 90,000 to 100,000 clones, 85% of them found once; the top ten carry roughly 5%. Timing groups of about 4 and about 12 weeks for second doses were pooled. This TCR was recovered from an adult who received the AZD1222 COVID-19 vaccine. This chain connects TRBV19 to TRBJ2-3, with 8 bases fitting TRBD1. Sequences were derived from peripheral blood, sampled 28 days after the second AZD1222 dose. This CDR3 is CASSITGGTQYF. The CDR3 DNA follows: TGTGCCAGTAGTATTACAGGGGGAACGCAGTATTTT. Based on the CDR3 plus reference TRBV19 and TRBJ2-3, the full variable domain is DGGITQSPKYLFRKEGQNVTLSCEQNLNHDAMYWYRQDPGQGLRLIYYSQIVNDFQKGDIAEGYSVSREKKESFPLTVTSAQKNPTAFYLCASSITGGTQYFGPGTRLTVL.